This TCR beta chain derives from a study of cytomegalovirus exposure and HLA in healthy donors. Study background: One earlier analysis, a look at 180 million or so T cells, found about 100 million unique TCR beta sequences.

Findings and caveats of the study: Most of the TCR beta V segments (in an earlier analysis) were productive either about 87% or about 30% of the time. TCR beta V- and J-gene trimming, according to a later analysis, was linked to a missense DCLRE1C variant.

The sample holds one count of this clone. Its antigen is still unknown. Vbeta (60) and Jbeta (13) primers were used in the PCR. Some clones are missing from TCRdb's copy, which holds only in-frame ones; the method was immunoSEQ multiplex PCR. The data hold over 200,000 clones, with about 85% observed a single time. The V gene lost 6 bases and the J gene lost 15 bases, with 17 bases spanning the gap. The CDR3 sequence is 11 residues long. CDR1 and CDR2 from the germline V gene are SQVTM and ANQGSEA. The TCR comes from a human donor in good health. The sequenced sample consisted of PBMCs. The rearrangement uses TRBV29-1 and TRBJ1-4; a possible D gene is TRBD1 (5 bases). The CDR3 DNA reads TGCAGCGTCGCTAAGGGACTTTTGGTGTTTTTT. It encodes CSVAKGLLVFF.